The 28 T cell receptor beta chains in this list originate from one sample, sequenced in a study of blood T cell repertoires in COVID-19 (dated by TCRdb to 2019 to 2021). To prepare the library, the immunoSEQ multiplex PCR assay was applied. TCRdb mirrors the immuneACCESS table, restricted to in-frame sequences. Some clones are absent from its copies; in checked studies, under half trace to an unresolved V gene, and the reason for the others is unknown. In this sample the table shows 150,000 to 200,000 clones, approximately 87% of which occur a single time. The ten largest clones take up roughly 11% of the sample. Sequenced input: peripheral blood. These receptors were taken from a woman aged 55-69 years with COVID-19, enrolled during active disease.

This clone was observed a single time. This chain joins TRBV11-2 and TRBJ2-2; D perhaps matches TRBD2 (5 bases). Germline assignment: CDR1 SGHAT and CDR2 FQNNGV. The CDR3 covers 16 residues. Trimming took off 5 bases at V and 0 bases at J, with 13 bases between the two ends. CDR3 nucleotide sequence: TGTGCCAGCAGCCCCGTGGCGGGCGCGAACACCGGGGAGCTGTTTTTT. It codes for CASSPVAGANTGELFF.

The sample holds one count of this clone. This sequence joins TRBV19 and TRBJ1-5; tentatively, D is TRBD1 (6 bases). Germline CDR1 LNHDA, CDR2 SQIVND (reference sequence). The CDR3 runs 14 residues. V was shortened by 6 bases and J by 2 bases, with 11 bases between the two germline ends. CDR3 residues: CASSPGHGNQPQHF. In DNA form, the CDR3 reads TGTGCCAGTAGCCCGGGACACGGCAATCAGCCCCAGCATTTT.

The chain recombines TRBV5-1 with TRBJ2-3; 14 bases are shared with TRBD2. Germline lookup yields CDR1 SGHRS and CDR2 YFSETQ. The CDR3 covers 16 residues. V lost 4 bases and J lost 3; bases outside the gene matches: 4. The CDR3, as DNA: TGCGCCAGCAGCCCGGGACTAGCGGGAGCGACAGATACGCAGTATTTT. Translating it yields CASSPGLAGATDTQYF.

This clone has a handful of counts. The chain combines TRBV20-1 with TRBJ1-2; a weak D match, TRBD1 (5 bases). Germline-derived CDR1 and CDR2 are DFQATT and SNEGSKA (reference sequence). With 3 bases removed from V and 5 bases from J, the gap between germline ends came to 19 bases. This CDR3 region has 15 residues. Written as DNA, the CDR3 is TGCAGTGCTAGTATAGGGACTTGGGGAGCGTATGGCTACACCTTC. Its translation: CSASIGTWGAYGYTF.

V and J are TRBV3-1 (or the pseudogene TRBV3-2) and TRBJ2-7; TRBD2 matches at 8 bases. Germline values: CDR1 LGHDT, CDR2 YNNKEL (reference sequence). Germline trimming cut 0 bases from V and 3 bases from J; bases unmatched to any gene: 4. The CDR3 is 15 amino acids. In DNA, the CDR3 is TGTGCCAGCAGCCAAGATCGACTAGCGAGCTACGAGCAGTACTTC. Protein sequence: CASSQDRLASYEQYF.

The chain has TRBV5-6 and TRBJ1-2; D is possibly TRBD1 (5 bases). The germline V gene encodes CDR1 SGHDT and CDR2 YYEEEE. The CDR3 extends over 13 amino acids. Trimming left V 4 bases short and J 8 bases short, with 15 bases between. The CDR3 DNA reads as TGTGCCAGCAGCGTCCGGGCCCCAGGGGGCTACACCTTC. The encoded protein is CASSVRAPGGYTF.

V gene TRBV6-4 combines with J gene TRBJ2-7, with a weak D call TRBD1 (5 bases). The CDR3 covers 14 residues. Trimming cost V 4 bases and J 7 bases, with 17 bases left between them. The V gene's germline CDR1 is MRHNA and CDR2 SNTAGT. CDR3 region: CASSARVSFGEQYF. CDR3 sequence (DNA): TGTGCCAGCAGTGCCAGGGTTTCTTTCGGTGAGCAGTACTTC.

The CDR3 sequence: CSGTGLGGAFF. In nucleotides, the CDR3 is TGCAGCGGTACAGGTTTAGGAGGGGCTTTCTTT. The chain joins TRBV29-1 to TRBJ1-1, with D possibly TRBD1 on 5 matching bases. The CDR3 extends over 11 amino acids. Germline loops: CDR1 SQVTM, CDR2 ANQGSEA. With 7 bases removed from V and 11 bases from J, the gap between germline ends came to 17 bases. The entire variable domain, with the rest obtained from reference TRBV29-1 and TRBJ1-1, is as follows: SAVISQKPSRDICQRGTSLTIQCQVDSQVTMMFWYRQQPGQSLTLIATANQGSEATYESGFVIDKFPISRPNLTFSTLTVSNMSPEDSSIYLCSGTGLGGAFFGQGTRLTVV.

The genes are TRBV6-5 and TRBJ2-5, with 11 positions matching TRBD2. The trim removed 1 base at V and 2 bases at J, leaving 0 bases unmatched. The CDR3 has 15 amino acids. Germline V CDR1 and CDR2: MNHEY, SVGAGI. CDR3 bases: TGTGCCAGCAGTTACTTAGCGGGAGGGCAAGAGACCCAGTACTTC. As protein: CASSYLAGGQETQYF.

For the CDR3, the DNA is TGTGCCAGCAGCCGCCGGGACAGGGGCCTACTCACAGATACGCAGTATTTT. Amino acids: CASSRRDRGLLTDTQYF. The gene calls are TRBV5-6 and TRBJ2-3; 10 bases fit TRBD1. There are 17 residues in the CDR3. From germline, CDR1 is SGHDT and CDR2 YYEEEE. V lost 4 bases to trimming and J lost 2 bases; unmatched junction nucleotides: 10.

V and J are TRBV5-6 and TRBJ2-7, with TRBD2 matching over 7 bases. CDR1 and CDR2 from the germline V gene are SGHDT and YYEEEE. The CDR3 spans 16 residues. Germline trimming cut 1 base from V and 2 bases from J; bases unmatched to any gene: 9. CDR3 protein: CASSLLPGGSAYEQYF. Here the CDR3 DNA reads TGTGCCAGCAGCTTGTTGCCCGGCGGGAGCGCCTACGAGCAGTACTTC.

This clone was seen just once. This chain uses TRBV9 with TRBJ2-7; 13 positions match TRBD2. In germline, CDR1 is SGDLS, CDR2 YYNGEE. This CDR3 is built from 15 residues. With 0 bases clipped from V and 6 bases from J, the junction kept 3 bases outside the gene matches. CDR3: CASSVGTSGSSEQYF. The CDR3 DNA is TGTGCCAGCAGCGTAGGGACTAGCGGGAGCTCCGAGCAGTACTTC.

V and J are TRBV28 and TRBJ2-2; D might be TRBD2 (6 bases). The CDR3 consists of 12 residues. V was clipped by 5 bases and J by 7 bases, with 8 bases between them. Germline-derived CDR1 and CDR2 are MDHEN and SYDVKM. The CDR3 nucleotides read TGTGCCAGCAGTCTAGCGATCGGGGAGCTGTTTTTT. Translation gives CASSLAIGELFF. Drawing the rest from reference TRBV28 and TRBJ2-2, the complete variable domain is DVKVTQSSRYLVKRTGEKVFLECVQDMDHENMFWYRQDPGLGLRLIYFSYDVKMKEKGDIPEGYSVSREKKERFSLILESASTNQTSMYLCASSLAIGELFFGEGSRLTVL.

V is TRBV29-1 and J is TRBJ2-3; the match to TRBD2 covers 14 bases. V dropped 5 bases and J dropped 3; count of bases not matched to a gene: 7. Germline CDR1 reads SQVTM; CDR2 reads ANQGSEA. The length of the CDR3 is 16 residues. The CDR3 sequence: CSVNTGTSGSTDTQYF. In DNA form, the CDR3 reads TGCAGCGTTAACACCGGGACTAGCGGGAGTACAGATACGCAGTATTTT.

The V gene is TRBV5-8, the J gene TRBJ1-1, with unresolved D. The length of the CDR3 is 15 residues. Trimming left V 0 bases short and J 0 bases short, with 9 bases between. Germline-derived CDR1 and CDR2 are SGHTS and YDEGEE. The CDR3 sequence is CASSLELSMNTEAFF. CDR3 in DNA: TGTGCCAGCAGCTTGGAGTTGAGTATGAACACTGAAGCTTTCTTT. Supplemented by reference TRBV5-8 and TRBJ1-1, the full variable domain reads EAGVTQSPTHLIKTRGQQATLRCSPISGHTSVYWYQQALGLGLQFLLWYDEGEERNRGNFPPRFSGRQFPNYSSELNVNALELEDSALYLCASSLELSMNTEAFFGQGTRLTVV.

The J gene is TRBJ1-1, the V gene TRBV7-3, with 7 bases that match TRBD1. V shed 4 bases and J 3 bases; nucleotides not matched to a gene: 8. Germline-derived CDR1 and CDR2 are SGHTA and FQGTGA. The CDR3 has 15 residues. CDR3 sequence reads: CASSSGEGTDTEAFF. CDR3 DNA sequence: TGTGCCAGCAGCTCGGGTGAGGGGACAGACACTGAAGCTTTCTTT.

V is TRBV7-2 and J is TRBJ2-7; D uncertain. The CDR3 extends over 14 amino acids. V was trimmed by 4 bases and J by 3 bases, leaving 13 bases between them. Looked up from germline, CDR1 is SGHTA and CDR2 is FQGNSA. CDR3 sequence reads: CASSSMNLFYEQYF. The CDR3 coding sequence is TGTGCCAGCAGCTCAATGAACCTATTCTACGAGCAGTACTTC.

CDR3: CASSRGLAGGPGETQYF. The CDR3 nucleotides are TGTGCCAGCAGTAGGGGACTAGCGGGAGGGCCGGGGGAGACCCAGTACTTC. The V gene is TRBV2, the J gene TRBJ2-5; TRBD2 aligns across 16 bases. The germline CDR1 and CDR2 sequences are SNHLY and FYNNEI. V shed 5 bases and J 5 bases; nucleotides not matched to a gene: 8. The CDR3 has 17 amino acids.

J is TRBJ2-7 and V is TRBV25-1; a possible D gene is TRBD2 (5 bases). The CDR3 runs to 14 residues. Trimming removed 5 bases at V and 1 base at J, with 12 bases between. Germline V gene sequence: CDR1 MGHDK, CDR2 SYGVNS. The CDR3: CASSSAGSSYEQYF. The CDR3 bases are TGTGCCAGCAGTTCTGCGGGCAGTTCCTACGAGCAGTACTTC.

This clone was detected once. V is TRBV13 and J is TRBJ2-5; 12 bases line up with TRBD2. Germline assignment: CDR1 PRHDT and CDR2 FYEKMQ (reference sequence). This CDR3 region has 15 residues. Trimming removed 4 bases from V and 6 bases from J; junction bases left unmatched: 6. CDR3 region: CASSSLAGGGKTQYF. CDR3 DNA sequence: TGTGCCAGCAGCTCTCTAGCGGGAGGGGGAAAGACCCAGTACTTC.

The chain carries TRBV5-5 and TRBJ1-1; a possible D gene is TRBD1 (6 bases). The CDR3 contains 14 residues. The germline gives CDR1 SGHKS, CDR2 YYEKEE (reference sequence). Trimming took 0 bases from V and 8 from J, leaving 14 bases between them. The CDR3 reads CASSLAFAGAEAFF. Here the CDR3 DNA reads TGTGCCAGCAGCTTGGCCTTCGCAGGGGCCGAAGCTTTCTTT.

This chain uses TRBV10-3 with TRBJ1-1; a weak D match, TRBD1 (5 bases). Germline V gene data show CDR1 as ENHRY and CDR2 as SYGVKD. With 8 bases removed from V and 8 bases from J, the gap between germline ends came to 21 bases. This CDR3 is 14 amino acids long. The CDR3 nucleotides read TGTGCCATCGCCCTAGACAGTTATATCGGGGAAGCTTTCTTT. Its protein is CAIALDSYIGEAFF.

The chain uses TRBV30 and TRBJ1-5, with 7 nucleotides matching TRBD1. This CDR3 has 13 residues. V dropped 3 bases and J dropped 4; count of bases not matched to a gene: 3. CDR1 and CDR2 from the germline V gene are GTSNPN and SVGIG (reference sequence). The CDR3: CAWRGTENQPQHF. The CDR3 DNA reads TGTGCCTGGAGAGGGACAGAGAATCAGCCCCAGCATTTT.

The chain recombines TRBV30 with TRBJ1-1, with 7 bases identical to TRBD1. Germline V gene sequence: CDR1 GTSNPN, CDR2 SVGIG (reference sequence). Trimming removed 1 base from V and 1 base from J; junction bases left unmatched: 3. The CDR3 runs to 14 residues. The CDR3 DNA reads as TGTGCCTGGAGTGGTGGACAGGCGAACACTGAAGCTTTCTTT. It specifies CAWSGGQANTEAFF.

This chain connects TRBV9 to TRBJ2-7, with D possibly matching TRBD2 (5 bases). Germline V lookup: CDR1 SGDLS, CDR2 YYNGEE. The CDR3 sequence is 13 residues long. Trimming stripped 0 bases from V and 3 bases from J, with 7 bases between. CDR3 amino acids: CASSVGGVYEQYF. The CDR3 DNA sequence: TGTGCCAGCAGCGTAGGGGGAGTCTACGAGCAGTACTTC. Full variable domain (missing parts from reference TRBV9 and TRBJ2-7): DSGVTQTPKHLITATGQRVTLRCSPRSGDLSVYWYQQSLDQGLQFLIQYYNGEERAKGNILERFSAQQFPDLHSELNLSSLELGDSALYFCASSVGGVYEQYFGPGTRLTVT.

V usage is TRBV11-2 and J usage is TRBJ1-3; D call uncertain. This CDR3 is 17 amino acids long. V lost 0 bases, J lost 0 bases, and 12 bases lay in between. CDR1 SGHAT and CDR2 FQNNGV come from the germline V gene. CDR3 sequence (DNA): TGTGCCAGCAGCTTAGATTTATTCGGTAACTCTGGAAACACCATATATTTT. As protein: CASSLDLFGNSGNTIYF.

V gene TRBV6-5 combines with J gene TRBJ2-2, with D maybe TRBD2 (5 bases). Deletions cut 6 bases from V and 4 bases from J, with 12 bases between. The CDR3 length is 14 residues. Germline CDR1 and CDR2: MNHEY and SVGAGI. The CDR3 region is CASRGIRGTGELFF. The CDR3 DNA is TGTGCCAGCAGGGGGATACGGGGCACCGGGGAGCTGTTTTTT.

The chain has TRBV7-6 and TRBJ2-5; possibly TRBD2 for D (5 bases). The germline gives CDR1 SGHVS, CDR2 FNYEAQ. Trimming shortened V by 1 base and J by 7 bases, and 7 bases separated the two germline ends. There are 12 residues in the CDR3. In DNA form, the CDR3 reads TGTGCCAGCAGCTTAGGCGGACTGACCCAGTACTTC. It specifies CASSLGGLTQYF.